This TCR beta chain was retrieved from a study of early T cells in non-severe SARS-CoV-2 infection. Study-wide findings and caveats: In VDJdb matching, anti-spike CD8 responses were favored while private and CD4 specificities went missing.

Unique molecular identifiers were added to individual cDNA molecules. Each CDR3 protein gets one entry after TCRdb re-called the 5' RACE reads with MiXCR. The data show tens of thousands of distinct CDR3 sequences, 6% to 7% seen once. Germline values: CDR1 KGHSH, CDR2 LQKENI. The CDR3 has 15 residues. The V end lost 3 bases, the J end lost 1 base, and 12 bases lay between the germline ends. The table lists this clonotype with a few counts. Its specificity is not known. Sequenced input: whole blood. This sequence joins TRBV18 and TRBJ1-1; D perhaps matches TRBD1 (5 bases). This receptor was obtained from an adult who was a healthcare worker with PCR-confirmed SARS-CoV-2 infection or an uninfected control (not recorded which). The CDR3 sequence: CASSPIPGQNTEAFF. In nucleotides, the CDR3 is TGTGCCAGCTCACCGATCCCAGGACAGAACACTGAAGCTTTCTTT.